The TCR beta chain described here comes from a study of blood T cells in healthy people across ages. The CDR3 is 15 amino acids. The authors ran a second PCR of 7 to 11 cycles using a sample-barcoded 5' primer and a J-beta primer mix. The authors tagged each cDNA molecule using a template-switch adaptor with 12 random nucleotides. TCRdb independently ran MiXCR on the 5' RACE reads; one entry per CDR3 protein. The table lists some 880,000 distinct CDR3 sequences, 35% to 40% of them singletons, with over 10% in the top ten. The study's findings and limits: The diversity estimates, figures obtained from one million T cells, were considered underestimates.

Worth noting for this clonotype: Its antigen is unidentified. One end of the junction does not line up with germline, which may come from a read error.

The clonotype comes from a man aged 18 to 29 in good health. Specimen: blood. The rearrangement joins TRBV12-3 or TRBV12-4 to TRBJ1-5, with TRBD1 identical over 10 bases. The CDR3 DNA sequence: TGTGCCAGCAGCCGGACAGGGGGAAGAAATCAGTCCCAGCATTTT. Protein product: CASSRTGGRNQSQHF.